Below, 24 T cell receptor beta chains from the same sample are listed, as sequenced in a study of technical replicates of blood from four donors. The data were produced by immunoSEQ multiplex PCR, yet TCRdb's version contains in-frame clones alone and is incomplete. The sample lists tens of thousands of clones; approximately 94% were seen once. The sample was T cells isolated from PBMCs. The receptors here all came from a human donor in good health.

Comment on this clone: One junction end disagrees with the germline gene, perhaps due to a read error. This chain joins TRBV7-7 and TRBJ2-1, with 8 bases fitting TRBD2. Looked up from germline, CDR1 is SSHAT and CDR2 is FNYEAQ (reference sequence). The CDR3 contains 16 residues. This CDR3 is CASSLSTGGGRNEQFF. The CDR3 DNA reads TGTGCTAGCAGCTTATCTACAGGCGGGGGGAGGAATGAGCAGTTCTTC. Full variable domain (rest looked up from reference TRBV7-7 and TRBJ2-1): GAGVSQSPRYKVTKRGQDVTLRCDPISSHATLYWYQQALGQGPEFLTYFNYEAQPDKSGLPSDRFSAERPEGSISTLTIQRTEQRDSAMYRCASSLSTGGGRNEQFFGPGTRLTVL.

This chain connects TRBV19 to TRBJ1-2; 7 positions agree with TRBD1. The CDR3 spans 14 residues. J gave up 1 base and V 6 bases, and 5 bases lay outside the gene matches. Germline V gene lookup returns CDR1 LNHDA and CDR2 SQIVND (reference sequence). This CDR3 is CASSTGDFNYGYTF. DNA for the CDR3: TGTGCCAGTAGCACAGGGGATTTTAACTATGGCTACACCTTC.

V and J are TRBV11-3 and TRBJ2-2, with D possibly TRBD2 on 5 matching bases. V shed 5 bases and J shed 5 bases, with 9 bases lying between them. This CDR3 has 13 amino acids. Germline V gene lookup returns CDR1 SGHNT and CDR2 YENEEA. CDR3 DNA sequence: TGTGCCAGCAGCCGCCCGGGAACCGGGGAGCTGTTTTTT. Encoded protein: CASSRPGTGELFF.

This clone was seen a single time. This sequence joins TRBV29-1 and TRBJ1-5; D uncertain. With 0 bases removed from V and 0 bases from J, the gap between germline ends came to 6 bases. The CDR3 is 14 residues long. Germline V CDR1 and CDR2: SQVTM, ANQGSEA. The CDR3 coding sequence is TGCAGCGTTGAAGATGCAGATAGCAATCAGCCCCAGCATTTT. As protein: CSVEDADSNQPQHF.

The chain is built from TRBV6-5 and TRBJ1-2; D not resolved. The CDR3 covers 13 residues. From germline, CDR1 is MNHEY and CDR2 SVGAGI. V lost 4 bases to trimming and J lost 3 bases, with 9 bases between them. The CDR3 loop reads CASSWLRDYGYTF. The CDR3 bases are TGTGCCAGCAGTTGGTTGCGGGACTATGGCTACACCTTC.

The chain carries TRBV18 and TRBJ2-1; D perhaps matches TRBD1 (6 bases). Per germline, CDR1 KGHSH and CDR2 LQKENI. This CDR3 is 16 amino acids long. The V and J ends lost 1 base and 4 bases respectively, with 14 bases between them. Here the CDR3 reads CASSPLLGTTYNEQFF. As DNA, the CDR3 is TGTGCCAGCTCACCACTTTTAGGGACAACTTACAATGAGCAGTTCTTC.

The V and J genes are TRBV28 and TRBJ2-3; tentatively, D is TRBD2 (5 bases). V was trimmed by 6 bases and J by 0 bases, leaving 19 bases between them. CDR1 and CDR2 from the germline V gene are MDHEN and SYDVKM. This CDR3 region has 17 residues. The CDR3 loop reads CASREGGLRFSTDTQYF. The CDR3 DNA follows: TGTGCCAGCAGGGAAGGCGGGCTCAGATTTAGCACAGATACGCAGTATTTT. Full variable domain (missing parts from reference TRBV28 and TRBJ2-3): DVKVTQSSRYLVKRTGEKVFLECVQDMDHENMFWYRQDPGLGLRLIYFSYDVKMKEKGDIPEGYSVSREKKERFSLILESASTNQTSMYLCASREGGLRFSTDTQYFGPGTRLTVL.

The chain carries TRBV5-1 and TRBJ1-2; TRBD1 agrees at 12 bases. V lost 0 bases, J lost 4 bases, and 22 bases stayed unmatched. This CDR3 region has 22 residues. The V gene's germline CDR1 is SGHRS and CDR2 YFSETQ. Here the CDR3 reads CASSLDPWDRGRDSTLAYGYTF. For the CDR3, the DNA is TGCGCCAGCAGCTTGGATCCTTGGGACAGGGGGCGCGATTCTACACTCGCCTATGGCTACACCTTC.

The V and J genes are TRBV19 and TRBJ2-4; D uncertain. V dropped 3 bases and J dropped 0 bases, with 9 bases sitting between them. The germline gives CDR1 LNHDA, CDR2 SQIVND (reference sequence). The CDR3 is 15 residues long. Written as DNA, the CDR3 is TGTGCCAGTAGTATTATACTATCAGCCAAAAACATTCAGTACTTC. Its protein product is CASSIILSAKNIQYF.

The CDR3 loop reads CAIHSGYRTDTQYF. In DNA, the CDR3 is TGTGCCATACACTCAGGGTACCGCACAGATACGCAGTATTTT. The chain is built from TRBV6-1 and TRBJ2-3, with D possibly being TRBD1 (5 bases). Germline V lookup: CDR1 MNHNS, CDR2 SASEGT. This CDR3 region has 14 residues. V lost 10 bases and J lost 1, with 15 bases in between.

The chain is built from TRBV9 and TRBJ2-2, with D uncertain. The CDR3 has 12 residues. CDR1 is SGDLS, CDR2 YYNGEE, per germline. The V and J ends lost 4 bases and 7 bases respectively, with 8 bases between them. CDR3 loop: CASSFRNGELFF. The CDR3 bases are TGTGCCAGCAGCTTCCGTAACGGGGAGCTGTTTTTT.

J is TRBJ2-5 and V is TRBV6-1, with D unresolved. V lost 7 bases and J lost 1, with 13 bases in between. The CDR3 contains 14 residues. CDR1 MNHNS and CDR2 SASEGT come from the germline V gene. The CDR3 protein is CASTLPPSQETQYF. CDR3 sequence (DNA): TGTGCCAGCACCCTCCCTCCGAGCCAAGAGACCCAGTACTTC.

The count of this clone is one. The chain employs TRBV6-5 and TRBJ1-2; a possible D gene is TRBD1 (5 bases). The germline V gene encodes CDR1 MNHEY and CDR2 SVGAGI. This CDR3 spans 15 amino acids. The V end was cut by 2 bases, the J end by 0 bases, with 10 bases between. CDR3 protein: CASSYGTGANYGYTF. CDR3 bases: TGTGCCAGCAGTTACGGGACGGGGGCTAACTATGGCTACACCTTC.

The chain uses TRBV5-1 and TRBJ1-1; D unclear. The CDR3 spans 14 residues. Germline CDR1 is SGHRS and CDR2 is YFSETQ. With 3 bases removed from V and 6 bases from J, the gap between germline ends came to 15 bases. CDR3 loop: CASSSIRGGAEAFF. CDR3 nucleotide sequence: TGCGCCAGCAGCTCCATCCGGGGTGGGGCTGAAGCTTTCTTT.

The chain employs TRBV5-1 and TRBJ2-3, with 7 bases matching TRBD1. Germline CDR1 is SGHRS and CDR2 is YFSETQ. V was pared by 0 bases and J by 3 bases, with 7 bases of the junction left unmatched. The CDR3 has 16 residues. The CDR3 spells CASSLGGQDRTDTQYF. CDR3 in DNA: TGCGCCAGCAGCTTGGGAGGACAGGACAGAACAGATACGCAGTATTTT. Supplemented by reference TRBV5-1 and TRBJ2-3, the full variable domain reads KAGVTQTPRYLIKTRGQQVTLSCSPISGHRSVSWYQQTPGQGLQFLFEYFSETQRNKGNFPGRFSGRQFSNSRSEMNVSTLELGDSALYLCASSLGGQDRTDTQYFGPGTRLTVL.

This clone was observed a handful of times. The J gene is TRBJ2-2, the V gene TRBV19, with 8 bases that match TRBD1. V trimming: 4 bases; J trimming: 1 base; junction bases outside the gene matches: 2. The CDR3 contains 15 residues. CDR1 and CDR2 (germline): LNHDA, SQIVND (reference sequence). CDR3 DNA: TGTGCCAGTAGTACCGGGACAGGGAACACCGGGGAGCTGTTTTTT. Its translation is CASSTGTGNTGELFF.

This clone was counted once. The chain employs TRBV7-9 and TRBJ2-3, with 7 bases matching TRBD2. With 1 base clipped from V and 6 bases from J, the junction kept 13 bases outside the gene matches. This CDR3 is built from 17 residues. Germline-derived CDR1 and CDR2 are SEHNR and FQNEAQ (reference sequence). CDR3 loop: CASSLDWGGVRKDTQYF. As DNA, the CDR3 is TGTGCCAGCAGCTTAGATTGGGGGGGAGTCCGTAAGGATACGCAGTATTTT.

The chain is built from TRBV28 and TRBJ2-1; tentative D call: TRBD1 (5 bases). Trimming removed 3 bases from V and 0 bases from J, with 9 bases in between. The length of the CDR3 is 15 residues. Per the germline V gene, CDR1 is MDHEN and CDR2 is SYDVKM. CDR3 coding DNA: TGTGCCAGCAGTTTGGCGCAGGGCTCCTACAATGAGCAGTTCTTC. Encoded protein: CASSLAQGSYNEQFF.

The chain employs TRBV6-5 and TRBJ1-1; D is ambiguous. There are 13 residues in the CDR3. V dropped 0 bases and J dropped 10 bases, with 12 bases sitting between them. Germline V lookup: CDR1 MNHEY, CDR2 SVGAGI. DNA for the CDR3: TGTGCCAGCAGTTACTCTCAGGTCATGGTAGCTTTCTTT. It translates to CASSYSQVMVAFF.

A remark on this clone: The junction and the germline gene differ at one end; a read error may be behind it. The chain carries TRBV10-3 and TRBJ2-7; no firm D call. The CDR3 is 12 amino acids. Germline V gives CDR1 ENHRY, CDR2 SYGVKD. The CDR3 spells CAIRDGTYEQYF. The CDR3 coding sequence is TGTGCCATCCGTGACGGTACCTACGAGCAGTACTTC.

The chain links TRBV27 to TRBJ1-6; D gene uncertain. Germline CDR1 MNHEY, CDR2 SMNVEV (reference sequence). The CDR3 contains 13 residues. The V gene lost 5 bases and the J gene lost 8 bases, with 10 bases spanning the gap. CDR3 loop: CASSAVMDSPLHF. CDR3 nucleotides: TGTGCCAGCAGTGCAGTAATGGATTCACCCCTCCACTTT.

CDR3 protein: CSVGPVAYEQYF. The CDR3 nucleotides read TGCAGCGTTGGCCCGGTAGCCTACGAGCAGTACTTC. V is TRBV29-1 and J is TRBJ2-7; D is uncertain. Trimming took off 4 bases at V and 2 bases at J, with 9 bases between the two ends. Germline V gene data show CDR1 as SQVTM and CDR2 as ANQGSEA. CDR3 length: 12 amino acids.

This clone has only a few counts. This chain links TRBV5-1 with TRBJ1-1; D is unresolved. CDR3 length: 12 amino acids. Germline V gene lookup returns CDR1 SGHRS and CDR2 YFSETQ. V was trimmed by 4 bases and J by 8 bases, leaving 12 bases between them. CDR3 coding DNA: TGCGCCAGCAGCGATTCACGGTTAGAAGCTTTCTTT. This codes for CASSDSRLEAFF.

The chain links TRBV27 to TRBJ2-7; 8 nucleotides match TRBD2. Germline V gives CDR1 MNHEY, CDR2 SMNVEV (reference sequence). This CDR3 contains 16 residues. Germline trimming cut 1 base from V and 5 bases from J; bases unmatched to any gene: 10. For the CDR3, the DNA is TGTGCCAGCAGTTTATATTCTGGACTAGCATTGAACGAGCAGTACTTC. Encoded protein: CASSLYSGLALNEQYF.